This entry is about one TCR beta chain. The V and J ends lost 3 bases and 3 bases respectively, with 6 bases between them. CDR3 size: 13 residues. Germline CDR1 and CDR2: LNHDA and SQIVND (reference sequence). This sample is part of a study of cytomegalovirus exposure and HLA in healthy donors. 60 Vbeta and 13 Jbeta primers were used in PCR. The method was immunoSEQ multiplex PCR; TCRdb's version includes in-frame clones alone and lacks a portion of them. The sample consists of roughly 98,000 clones, roughly three quarters of them appearing once. V and J are TRBV19 and TRBJ1-5; D not certain. Sequencing was done on a sample of PBMCs. The origin of this receptor is a man aged 35-49 years in good health and CMV-seronegative. The CDR3 nucleotides are TGTGCCAGTAGTATCCAGAACAATCAGCCCCAGCATTTT. It is translated as CASSIQNNQPQHF.